This T cell receptor (beta chain) appears in the sequencing data of a study of cytomegalovirus exposure and HLA in healthy donors. The study, taken as a whole, reports: A missense variant in DCLRE1C was later tied to TCR beta V- and J-gene trimming. Analysis performed later found around 15,000 TCR beta sequences associated with HLA alleles at 0.05 false discovery rate.

Primers for the PCR totalled 60 Vbeta and 13 Jbeta. Assay: immunoSEQ multiplex PCR; the TCRdb copy retains only in-frame clones and omits some. This table holds approximately 170,000 clones, around 85% found once. In regard to this clone: Its antigen is as yet unknown.

This TCR derives from a man aged 50-59 years in good health and CMV-seropositive. The sequenced material came from PBMCs.

CDR3 residues: CASTSIGQNYGYTF. The CDR3 DNA reads as TGTGCCAGCACCTCGATAGGACAGAACTATGGCTACACCTTC. The chain is built from TRBV6-5 and TRBJ1-2; tentatively, D is TRBD1 (6 bases). The CDR3 totals 14 residues. Per the germline V gene, CDR1 is MNHEY and CDR2 is SVGAGI. Trimming removed 7 bases at V and 2 bases at J, with 14 bases between.